This is a list of T cell receptor beta chains from one sample in a study of blood T cell repertoires in COVID-19. Produced via immunoSEQ multiplex PCR; TCRdb's table is partial and in-frame only. The data contain about 50,000 clones, less than 90% of them singletons. The sample taken for sequencing was peripheral blood. Source of these receptors: a human donor in a cohort sampled during active COVID-19. Both conserved end residues are part of each CDR3. D genes are given only for firm matches. Rows give clone size only sometimes, using once, few, many, or a class for an expanded clone.

v_gene	j_gene	abundance	d_gene	CDR3nt	CDR3aa
TRBV29-1	TRBJ1-5	.	.	TGCAGCGTGGGGGCGCAGGGTACTAATCAGCCCCAGCATTTT	CSVGAQGTNQPQHF
TRBV27	TRBJ2-3	.	.	TGTGCCAGCAGTTTACAAGCCAGCACAGATACGCAGTATTTT	CASSLQASTDTQYF
TRBV19	TRBJ1-2	.	TRBD1	TGTGCCAGTAGTCTCCCTCCGCAGGGGGGCAGCTATGGCTACACCTTC	CASSLPPQGGSYGYTF
TRBV6-6	TRBJ2-2	.	.	TGTGCCAGCAGCCGCGACAACCGGGAGCTGTTTTTT	CASSRDNRELFF
TRBV15	TRBJ2-7	.	TRBD2	TGTGCCACCAGCAGAGGAGGTGGGACTAGCGGGGGTGGAGAGCAGTACTTC	CATSRGGGTSGGGEQYF
TRBV5-1	TRBJ2-1	few	TRBD2	TGCGCCAGCAGCCCCCTTTCTAGCGGGAGGACGGAGAGCTCCTACAATGAGCAGTTCTTC	CASSPLSSGRTESSYNEQFF
TRBV18	TRBJ1-1	.	TRBD1	TGTGCCAGCTCACCACAAGGACAGGGGACGAGGACTGAAGCTTTCTTT	CASSPQGQGTRTEAFF
TRBV28	TRBJ2-3	.	.	TGTGCCAGCGCCCGAGAGGGGAGGGGACACCCAGATACGCAGTATTTT	CASAREGRGHPDTQYF
TRBV28	TRBJ1-1	.	TRBD1	TGTGCCAGCACGGGACAGCTGCCGAACACTGAAGCTTTCTTT	CASTGQLPNTEAFF
TRBV14	TRBJ2-5	.	TRBD1	TGTGCCAGCAGCCAAGGGAACTACAGGGGTGGGGAGACCCAGTACTTC	CASSQGNYRGGETQYF
TRBV19	TRBJ2-5	.	.	TGTGCCAGTAGCCGGAGTACTGTCAACCAAGAGACCCAGTACTTC	CASSRSTVNQETQYF
TRBV7-8	TRBJ2-5	.	TRBD2	TGTGCCAGCAGCCTACTAGCGGGGGGGCCGAAAGAGACCCAGTACTTC	CASSLLAGGPKETQYF
TRBV15	TRBJ1-1	.	.	TGTGCCACCAGCAGAGATCCGGGGATGAACACTGAAGCTTTCTTT	CATSRDPGMNTEAFF
TRBV28	TRBJ1-2	.	TRBD1	TGTGCCAGCAACCCTACAGGGGACCCTAACTATGGCTACACCTTC	CASNPTGDPNYGYTF
TRBV6-2/TRBV6-3	TRBJ1-2	.	.	TGTGCCAGCAGTTACTCGAGTAAGGGGAAGGACTATGGCTACACCTTC	CASSYSSKGKDYGYTF
TRBV11-2	TRBJ1-6	.	TRBD1	TGTGCCAGCAGTTCAGGACAGGGTATTAGGAATTCACCCCTCCACTTT	CASSSGQGIRNSPLHF
TRBV7-8	TRBJ1-2	.	.	TGTGCCAGCAGCTTAATTTGGCTTAATCGAAACTATGGCTACACCTTC	CASSLIWLNRNYGYTF
TRBV19	TRBJ2-5	.	TRBD1	TGTGCCAGTAAACCTAATGGACAGGGCGCAGGAGAGACCCAGTACTTC	CASKPNGQGAGETQYF
TRBV6-2/TRBV6-3	TRBJ1-1	.	.	TGTGCCAGCAGTTACTCCCACGCGGGGGGCACTGAAGCTTTCTTT	CASSYSHAGGTEAFF
TRBV5-8	TRBJ1-5	.	TRBD1	TGTGCCAGCAGAGAACAACAGGGGGCAGGCAATCAGCCCCAGCATTTT	CASREQQGAGNQPQHF
TRBV6-1	TRBJ1-4	.	.	TGTGCCAGCAGTGAAGTCTTACAGGGAAATGGGTTTTTT	CASSEVLQGNGFF
TRBV9	TRBJ1-5	.	TRBD1	TGTGCCAGCGCACAGGGGGCTACCAATCAGCCCCAGCATTTT	CASAQGATNQPQHF